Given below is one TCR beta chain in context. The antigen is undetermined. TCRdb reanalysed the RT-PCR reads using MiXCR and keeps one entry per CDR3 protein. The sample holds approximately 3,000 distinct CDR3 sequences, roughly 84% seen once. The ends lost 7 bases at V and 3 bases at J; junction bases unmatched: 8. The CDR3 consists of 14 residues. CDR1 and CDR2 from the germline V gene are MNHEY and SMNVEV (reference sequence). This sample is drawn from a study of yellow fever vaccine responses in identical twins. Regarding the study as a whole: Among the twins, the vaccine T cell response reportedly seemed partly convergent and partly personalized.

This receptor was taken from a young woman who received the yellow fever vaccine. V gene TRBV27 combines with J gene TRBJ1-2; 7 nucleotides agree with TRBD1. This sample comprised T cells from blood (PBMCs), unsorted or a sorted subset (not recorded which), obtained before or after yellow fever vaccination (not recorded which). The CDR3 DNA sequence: TGTGCCAGCACCGACCTCGGGACAGACTATGGCTACACCTTC. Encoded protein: CASTDLGTDYGYTF.